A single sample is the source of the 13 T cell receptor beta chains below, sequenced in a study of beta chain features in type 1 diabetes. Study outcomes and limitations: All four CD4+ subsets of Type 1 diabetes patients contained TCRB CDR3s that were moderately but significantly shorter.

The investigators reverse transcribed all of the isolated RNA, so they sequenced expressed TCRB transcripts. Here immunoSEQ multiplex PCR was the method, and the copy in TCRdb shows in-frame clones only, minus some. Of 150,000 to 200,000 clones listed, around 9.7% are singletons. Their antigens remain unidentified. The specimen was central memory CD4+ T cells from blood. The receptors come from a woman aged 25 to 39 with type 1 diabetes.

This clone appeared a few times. CDR3 coding DNA: TGCAGCGTTGAAGGCCCCGGGGGGTCGGCTTTCTTT. It is translated as CSVEGPGGSAFF. This chain joins TRBV29-1 and TRBJ1-1; the D gene is possibly TRBD1 (5 bases). The CDR3 has 12 residues. From germline, CDR1 is SQVTM and CDR2 ANQGSEA. Between the trimmed V and J ends, which lost 1 base and 11 bases, there was a span of 14 bases.

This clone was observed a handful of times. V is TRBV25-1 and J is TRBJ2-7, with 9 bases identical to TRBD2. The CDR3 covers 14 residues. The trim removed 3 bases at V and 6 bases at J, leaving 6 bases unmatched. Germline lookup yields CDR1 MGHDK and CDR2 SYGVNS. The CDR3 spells CASSEPGTSSEQYF. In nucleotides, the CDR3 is TGTGCCAGCAGTGAGCCCGGGACTAGCAGCGAGCAGTACTTC.

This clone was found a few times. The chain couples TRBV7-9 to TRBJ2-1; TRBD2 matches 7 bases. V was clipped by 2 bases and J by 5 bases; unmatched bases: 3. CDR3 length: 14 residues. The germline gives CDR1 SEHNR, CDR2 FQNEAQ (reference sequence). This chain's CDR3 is CASSLTSENNEQFF. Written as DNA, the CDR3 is TGTGCCAGCAGCTTAACTAGCGAAAACAATGAGCAGTTCTTC.

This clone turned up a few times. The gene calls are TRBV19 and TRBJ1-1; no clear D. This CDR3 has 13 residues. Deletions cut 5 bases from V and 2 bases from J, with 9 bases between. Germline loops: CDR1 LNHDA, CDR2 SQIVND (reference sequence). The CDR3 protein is CASSPPENTEAFF. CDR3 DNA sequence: TGTGCCAGTAGTCCCCCAGAAAACACTGAAGCTTTCTTT. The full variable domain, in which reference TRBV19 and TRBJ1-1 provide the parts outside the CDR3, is DGGITQSPKYLFRKEGQNVTLSCEQNLNHDAMYWYRQDPGQGLRLIYYSQIVNDFQKGDIAEGYSVSREKKESFPLTVTSAQKNPTAFYLCASSPPENTEAFFGQGTRLTVV.

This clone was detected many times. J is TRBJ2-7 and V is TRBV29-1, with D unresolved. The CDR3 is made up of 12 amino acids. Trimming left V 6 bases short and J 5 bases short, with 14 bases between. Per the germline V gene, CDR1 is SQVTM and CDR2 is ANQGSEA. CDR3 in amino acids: CSVPPGTHEQYF. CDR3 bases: TGCAGCGTACCTCCGGGTACCCACGAGCAGTACTTC.

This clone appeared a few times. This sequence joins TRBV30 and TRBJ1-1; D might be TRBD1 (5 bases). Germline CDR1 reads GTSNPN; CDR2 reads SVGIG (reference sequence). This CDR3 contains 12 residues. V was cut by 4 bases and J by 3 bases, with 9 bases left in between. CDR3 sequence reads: CAWNWGDTEAFF. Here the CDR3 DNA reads TGTGCCTGGAATTGGGGCGACACTGAAGCTTTCTTT. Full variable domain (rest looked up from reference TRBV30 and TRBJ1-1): SQTIHQWPATLVQPVGSPLSLECTVEGTSNPNLYWYRQAAGRGLQLLFYSVGIGQISSEVPQNLSASRPQDRQFILSSKKLLLSDSGFYLCAWNWGDTEAFFGQGTRLTVV.

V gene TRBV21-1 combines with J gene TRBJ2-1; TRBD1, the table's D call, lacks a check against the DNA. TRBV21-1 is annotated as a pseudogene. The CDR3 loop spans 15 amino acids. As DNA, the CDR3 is TGTGCCAGCATCTACGGACATAGACAGGAAAGTGAGCAGTTCTTC. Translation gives CASIYGHRQESEQFF.

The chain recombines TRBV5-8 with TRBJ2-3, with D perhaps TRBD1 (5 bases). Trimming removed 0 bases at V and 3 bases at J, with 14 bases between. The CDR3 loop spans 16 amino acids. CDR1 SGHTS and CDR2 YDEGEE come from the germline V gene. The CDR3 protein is CASSLGPGPLTDTQYF. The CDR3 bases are TGTGCCAGCAGCTTGGGACCAGGGCCATTGACAGATACGCAGTATTTT.

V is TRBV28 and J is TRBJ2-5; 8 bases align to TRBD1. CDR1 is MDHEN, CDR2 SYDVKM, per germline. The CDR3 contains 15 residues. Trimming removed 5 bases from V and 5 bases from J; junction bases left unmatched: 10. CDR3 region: CASSRTRQGMETQYF. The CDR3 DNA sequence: TGTGCCAGCAGTCGGACAAGACAGGGGATGGAGACCCAGTACTTC.

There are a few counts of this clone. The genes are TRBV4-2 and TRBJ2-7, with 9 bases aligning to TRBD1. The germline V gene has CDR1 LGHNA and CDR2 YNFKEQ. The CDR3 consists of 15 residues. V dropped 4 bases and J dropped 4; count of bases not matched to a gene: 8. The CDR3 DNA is TGTGCCAGCAGCCGTCAGGACAGGGGTGGGTACGAGCAGTACTTC. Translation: CASSRQDRGGYEQYF.

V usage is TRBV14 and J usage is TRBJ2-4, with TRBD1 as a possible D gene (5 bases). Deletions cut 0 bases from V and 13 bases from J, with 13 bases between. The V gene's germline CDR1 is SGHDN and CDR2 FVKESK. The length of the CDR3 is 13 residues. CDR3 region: CASSQDMDTSQYF. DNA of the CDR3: TGTGCCAGCAGCCAAGATATGGACACCTCACAGTACTTC. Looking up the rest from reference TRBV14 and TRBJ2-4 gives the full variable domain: EAGVTQFPSHSVIEKGQTVTLRCDPISGHDNLYWYRRVMGKEIKFLLHFVKESKQDESGMPNNRFLAERTGGTYSTLKVQPAELEDSGVYFCASSQDMDTSQYFGAGTRLSVL.

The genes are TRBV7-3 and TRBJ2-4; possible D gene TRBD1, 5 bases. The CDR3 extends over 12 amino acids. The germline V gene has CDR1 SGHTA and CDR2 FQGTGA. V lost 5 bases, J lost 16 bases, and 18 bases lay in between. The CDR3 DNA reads TGTGCCAGCAGCCCCACAGGCTCTGCCCTTTACTTC. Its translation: CASSPTGSALYF. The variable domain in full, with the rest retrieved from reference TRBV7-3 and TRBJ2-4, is GAGVSQTPSNKVTEKGKYVELRCDPISGHTALYWYRQSLGQGPEFLIYFQGTGAADDSGLPNDRFFAVRPEGSVSTLKIQRTERGDSAVYLCASSPTGSALYFGAGTRLSVL.

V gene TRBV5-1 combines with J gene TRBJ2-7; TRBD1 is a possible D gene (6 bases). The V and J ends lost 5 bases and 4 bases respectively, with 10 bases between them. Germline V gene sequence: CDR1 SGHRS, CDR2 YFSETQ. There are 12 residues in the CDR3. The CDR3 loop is CASRDSEYEQYF. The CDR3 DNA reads TGCGCCAGCAGGGACAGCGAGTACGAGCAGTACTTC.